This TCR beta chain is drawn from a study of blood T cell repertoires in COVID-19. V was pared by 6 bases and J by 1 base, with 11 bases of the junction left unmatched. This CDR3 comprises 17 residues. The V gene's germline CDR1 is SNHLY and CDR2 FYNNEI. TCRdb's table, derived via immunoSEQ multiplex PCR, lists solely in-frame clones and lacks some. The repertoire has around 110,000 clones, roughly 83% of them found once; the top ten carry about 4%. The specimen sequenced was peripheral blood. This chain connects TRBV2 to TRBJ2-5, with 10 bases identical to TRBD1. This receptor was obtained from a human donor in a cohort sampled during active COVID-19. The CDR3, as DNA: TGTGCCAGCAGCTCACCTAGGACAGGGGGATTCCAAGAGACCCAGTACTTC. It specifies CASSSPRTGGFQETQYF.